Sequencing of this T cell receptor beta chain was carried out in a study of post-analysis software for immune sequencing data (dated by TCRdb to about 2015). Study-wide context: Relapsing-remitting, secondary progressive and progressive-relapsing multiple sclerosis were recorded as disease courses, and subtype annotation was lacking for some patients. The patient repertoires were set against roughly eleven previously published healthy control repertoires from donors whose ages ranged from roughly 6 to 25 years. A subset of samples was prepared in parallel using single-end sample barcoding, then pooled and co-amplified after Illumina adapter ligation.

The paper's findings and limits, for the study overall: The control group was slightly older than the multiple sclerosis patient group. Strong co-clustering of samples prepared in the same batch was shown by direct clustering with F measure, prompting a batch-effect correction. Normalized Chao1 diversity was significantly lower in multiple sclerosis patients than controls, suggesting substantial peripheral T-cell clonal expansion.

To demonstrate the VDJtools post-analysis software, the study profiled TCR beta repertoires from the peripheral blood of 13 young patients with multiple sclerosis. The patients with multiple sclerosis were children and adolescents between roughly 6 and 15 years of age. Remarks on this clonotype: Its antigen is not yet known. Per-nucleotide qualities are absent, and no much larger clonotype sits a single base away.

The library was obtained by PCR. This sample was sequenced with an Illumina HiSeq 2500. To reduce PCR and sequencing biases, unique molecular identifiers were incorporated into the TCR beta cDNA libraries. Per 1 to 10 million input T cells, around 500,000 cDNA molecules were obtained, such that each molecule approximated one T cell. The same protocol used for the earlier healthy control dataset was applied to prepare and sequence the patient libraries. Within a given batch, samples were prepared together, multiplexed and sequenced on the same HiSeq lane. In the original analysis: MIGEC was used to process the raw barcoded reads, and molecular identifier groups with only a single read were discarded before consensus assembly and CDR3 extraction. Clonotype tables were post-analysed with VDJtools, and diversity was normalized by down-sampling all datasets to the smallest sample size. Repertoire overlap clustering matched CDR3 amino acid but not nucleotide sequences to correct batch-related cross-sample contamination. Using fastp trimming at Q25 and MiXCR clonotype assembly, TCRdb reanalyzed the public sequencing data and kept in-frame beta chains. Rows with one shared CDR3 protein collapse into an entry with the most common genes and DNA. None of the V and J calls come from the authors' own analysis; TCRdb made them. This sample is represented by hundreds of thousands of distinct CDR3 sequences; roughly 50% of them were singletons. The ten largest clones take up approximately 4.5% of the sample.

Sequenced input: blood. The sequence derives from a girl under 18 with multiple sclerosis.

CDR3 sequence: CASSQAPMVHNSGANVLTF. DNA sequence: TGTGCCAGCAGCCAAGCCCCGATGGTACATAACTCTGGGGCCAACGTCCTGACTTTC. The V and J segments used are TRBV4-2 and TRBJ2-6, with the D gene too uncertain to name. V and J are truncated by 1 base and 0 bases respectively, leaving an intervening sequence of 16 bases. Via the germline V gene, CDR1 is LGHNA and CDR2 YNFKEQ. From the cysteine up to the phenylalanine, the CDR3 has a length of 19 residues. Only the CDR3 part of the read is kept: 57 bases, read in frame from the first base.